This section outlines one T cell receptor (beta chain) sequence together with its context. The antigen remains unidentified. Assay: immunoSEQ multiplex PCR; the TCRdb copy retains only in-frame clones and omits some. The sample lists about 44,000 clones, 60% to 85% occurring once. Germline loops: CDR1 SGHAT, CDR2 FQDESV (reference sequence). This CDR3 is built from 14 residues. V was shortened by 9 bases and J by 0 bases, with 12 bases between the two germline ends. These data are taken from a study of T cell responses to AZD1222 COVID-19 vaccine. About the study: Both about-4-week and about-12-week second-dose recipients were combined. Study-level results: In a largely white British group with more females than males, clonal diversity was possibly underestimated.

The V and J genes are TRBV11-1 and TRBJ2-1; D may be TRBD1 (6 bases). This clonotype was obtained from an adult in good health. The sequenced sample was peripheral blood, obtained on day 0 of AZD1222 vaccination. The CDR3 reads CASTDRSSYNEQFF. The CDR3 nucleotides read TGTGCCAGTACAGACAGGAGCTCCTACAATGAGCAGTTCTTC.